The clone carrying this T cell receptor (beta chain) was counted at least ten times. Its antigen is as yet unknown. Germline trimming cut 4 bases from V and 6 bases from J; bases unmatched to any gene: 2. The CDR3 has 12 amino acids. Germline V gene data show CDR1 as DFQATT and CDR2 as SNEGSKA (reference sequence). There were TCR beta CDR3 regions amplified from RNA transcripts. HTBI primers were employed in a first-round RT-PCR of the TCR CDR3. TCRdb independently ran MiXCR on the multiplex PCR reads; one entry per CDR3 protein. The table has nearly 250,000 distinct CDR3 sequences, approximately 23% seen once. The data belong to a study of T cells in Graves' hyperthyroidism and ophthalmopathy. General study points: Blood samples included most of the expanded thyroid clonotypes exceeding 0.001. In simple terms, a model built on 13 V-J features told ophthalmopathy apart from stable hyperthyroidism.

Uncontrolled infection, other autoimmune disease, pregnancy or lactation disqualified patients from enrolment. About 10 ml fresh peripheral blood yielded the PBMCs. The sequence came from a woman aged 40 to 50 with Graves' ophthalmopathy. The specimen sequenced was blood. The chain joins TRBV20-1 to TRBJ2-2; 7 bases are a match to TRBD1. CDR3 sequence reads: CSAKQGAGELFF. CDR3 sequence (DNA): TGCAGTGCTAAGCAGGGGGCCGGGGAGCTGTTTTTT.